This TCR beta chain is from a study of blood T cell repertoires in COVID-19. Sequenced by immunoSEQ multiplex PCR; TCRdb stores in-frame clones only, minus some. Among about 230,000 clones listed, approximately 87% were seen once. The CDR3 runs 14 residues. Germline CDR1 is MNHNS and CDR2 is SASEGT. A remark on this clone: One end of the junction varies from germline; a read error may be responsible.

This sequence was found in a woman in her sixties or seventies with active or convalescent COVID-19. The material sequenced was peripheral blood. The chain is built from TRBV6-1 and TRBJ1-5; D possibly corresponds to TRBD1 (5 bases). In nucleotides, the CDR3 is TGTGCCAGCAGTGAGGGTGGGGCGGAACAGCTCCAGCATTTT. Translating it yields CASSEGGAEQLQHF.